Shown below are 9 T cell receptor beta chains from a single sample sequenced in a study of blood T cells in healthy people across ages. Together with a sample-barcoded 5' primer, a J-beta primer mix was included in a second PCR lasting roughly 7 to 11 cycles. TCRdb called the 5' RACE reads again in MiXCR, with one record for every CDR3 protein. The sample has fewer than 1.5 million distinct CDR3 sequences; around 39% are singletons. The sequencing input was blood. All receptors come from a woman aged 18-29 years in good health.

This clonotype appeared a few times. This sequence joins TRBV6-1 and TRBJ2-1; maybe TRBD2 (6 bases). Deletions cut 6 bases from V and 0 bases from J, with 12 bases between. This CDR3 is built from 15 residues. CDR1 is MNHNS and CDR2 is SASEGT in the germline V gene. The CDR3 protein is CASRRDFPSYNEQFF. The CDR3, as DNA: TGTGCCAGCAGGCGGGACTTCCCCTCCTACAATGAGCAGTTCTTC.

This clonotype was observed a few times. The chain couples TRBV27 to TRBJ2-7; D might be TRBD1 (5 bases). The V end was cut by 0 bases, the J end by 4 bases, with 7 bases between. Germline values: CDR1 MNHEY, CDR2 SMNVEV (reference sequence). This CDR3 spans 13 amino acids. The CDR3 here is CASSLSQEYEQYF. The CDR3 bases are TGTGCCAGCAGTTTATCACAGGAATACGAGCAGTACTTC.

V is TRBV12-3 or TRBV12-4 and J is TRBJ2-7; D is perhaps TRBD2 (5 bases). V lost 8 bases to trimming and J lost 2 bases, with 16 bases between them. This CDR3 contains 14 residues. The CDR3 DNA sequence: TGTGCCAGCTCCTGGTCCTACGGGGCCTACGAGCAGTACTTC. Translated, it gives CASSWSYGAYEQYF.

The chain couples TRBV2 to TRBJ2-1, with a tentative D call TRBD2 (6 bases). The CDR3 has 14 amino acids. The V end was cut by 1 base, the J end by 8 bases, with 12 bases between. The germline V gene has CDR1 SNHLY and CDR2 FYNNEI. CDR3: CASSEGRGNYEQFF. CDR3 nucleotides: TGTGCCAGCAGTGAAGGGCGGGGTAACTATGAGCAGTTCTTC.

The chain links TRBV3-1 to TRBJ1-2; D not resolved. Germline values: CDR1 LGHDT, CDR2 YNNKEL (reference sequence). CDR3 length equals 13 residues. Trimming cost V 1 base and J 4 bases, with 7 bases left between them. The CDR3 DNA reads as TGTGCCAGCAGCCAAGCGAAGATCTATGGCTACACCTTC. As protein: CASSQAKIYGYTF.

The CDR3: CAIKRTTSPSSYNEQFF. CDR3 nucleotide sequence: TGTGCCATCAAACGGACGACTAGCCCAAGCTCCTACAATGAGCAGTTCTTC. The chain couples TRBV10-3 to TRBJ2-1; 7 nucleotides align to TRBD2. V trimming: 7 bases; J trimming: 0 bases; junction bases outside the gene matches: 12. CDR1 ENHRY and CDR2 SYGVKD come from the germline V gene. The length of the CDR3 is 17 residues.

The chain has TRBV7-2 and TRBJ2-5; 14 bases match TRBD2. V lost 2 bases to trimming and J lost 11 bases; unmatched junction nucleotides: 13. The germline V gene has CDR1 SGHTA and CDR2 FQGNSA. This CDR3 is built from 17 residues. Here the CDR3 reads CASSLPGLAGVYNEQYF. As DNA, the CDR3 is TGTGCCAGCAGCTTACCGGGACTAGCGGGAGTTTACAATGAGCAGTACTTC. The full variable domain, with the rest looked up from reference TRBV7-2 and TRBJ2-5, is GAGVSQSPSNKVTEKGKDVELRCDPISGHTALYWYRQSLGQGLEFLIYFQGNSAPDKSGLPSDRFSAERTGGSVSTLTIQRTQQEDSAVYLCASSLPGLAGVYNEQYFGPGTRLLVL.

This clonotype was detected only a few times. The genes are TRBV12-3 or TRBV12-4 and TRBJ2-7, with D possibly called TRBD1 or TRBD2 (5 bases each). Trimming removed 3 bases from V and 1 base from J, with 13 bases in between. The CDR3 contains 15 residues. This chain's CDR3 is CASSFGDQLSYEQYF. The CDR3 DNA follows: TGTGCCAGCAGTTTTGGGGACCAGCTTTCCTACGAGCAGTACTTC.

The chain links TRBV12-3 or TRBV12-4 to TRBJ1-5; a possible D gene is TRBD1 (6 bases). The CDR3 length is 19 residues. Between the trimmed V and J ends, which lost 2 bases and 5 bases, there was a span of 25 bases. The CDR3 coding sequence is TGTGCCAGCAGTTTAATATGGGGGCAGGGTCATACTCTAGATCAGCCCCAGCATTTT. This translates into CASSLIWGQGHTLDQPQHF.